The clone carrying this TCR beta chain was detected once. The antigen is undetermined. This CDR3 contains 13 residues. V dropped 3 bases and J dropped 4 bases, with 9 bases sitting between them. Germline V gene data show CDR1 as SNHLY and CDR2 as FYNNEI. The data are from a study of memory CD4+ T cells and cytomegalovirus serostatus. This table comes from immunoSEQ multiplex PCR, and its TCRdb copy is limited to in-frame clones, with some not included. The table shows fewer than 40,000 clones, with 65% to 80% occurring only once. General study results and limits: CD4+ memory repertoires contained about two fifths of the roughly 160 reported CMV TCRbeta sequences. CMV serostatus prediction reached median AUC 0.95, or 0.91 with US-trained model.

The sort gate was single viable CD3+CD4+CD8-CD45RO+ cells for memory CD4+ T cells. Positive selection with CD4 microbeads enriched total CD4+ T cells. The sequence was obtained from an adult in good health and CMV-seropositive. The sequencing sample was made of memory CD4+ T cells from blood. V usage is TRBV2 and J usage is TRBJ2-5; a possible D gene is TRBD1 (5 bases). CDR3 nucleotides: TGTGCCAGCAGTGATAGGGGCCCAGAGACCCAGTACTTC. Its translation: CASSDRGPETQYF.